The next 8 T cell receptor beta chains were all read from a single sample in a study of shared clonotypes between healthy human individuals (TCRdb year 2020). The method behind the library was the immunoSEQ multiplex PCR assay. As stored in TCRdb, this immuneACCESS dataset retains in-frame rearrangements with V and J assigned. A fraction of the clones does not appear; measured against another copy, unresolved V genes explain less than half of the discrepancy, and the remainder lacks a known reason. Across this sample there are about 2 million clones, with less than 95% seen only once. The top ten hold about 1.1% of the sample. For the CD8 naive samples, CD45RO-negative cells were positively selected for CCR7, yielding a CD45RA+CCR7+ population from which TemRA cells were excluded. The sample comprised naive CD8+ T cells sorted from blood. The cell subset or site label, as the study defines it: CD45RA+CCR7+. The receptors derive from a man aged 18 to 30 in good health.

V is TRBV4-2 and J is TRBJ2-1, with unresolved D. The CDR3 is 15 amino acids. Germline V gene sequence: CDR1 LGHNA, CDR2 YNFKEQ. Trimming shortened V by 2 bases and J by 8 bases, and 16 bases separated the two germline ends. The CDR3 loop is CASSQLTDRGDEQFF. The CDR3 nucleotides read TGTGCCAGCAGCCAACTGACTGACCGAGGCGATGAGCAGTTCTTC.

The J gene is TRBJ2-2, the V gene TRBV29-1, with 13 nucleotides matching TRBD2. The CDR3 spans 14 residues. The germline V gene has CDR1 SQVTM and CDR2 ANQGSEA. The trim removed 5 bases at V and 8 bases at J, leaving 5 bases unmatched. DNA for the CDR3: TGCAGCGTTAGACTAGCGGGAGGTTCGGGGGAGCTGTTTTTT. Protein sequence: CSVRLAGGSGELFF.

This clone was seen once. V is TRBV19 and J is TRBJ2-1, with 7 positions matching TRBD2. J was trimmed by 6 bases and V by 5 bases; bases with no gene match: 13. This CDR3 spans 16 amino acids. Germline-derived CDR1 and CDR2 are LNHDA and SQIVND (reference sequence). CDR3 nucleotide sequence: TGTGCCAGTAGTCCGCCTGGGGCGGGAGTATCCAATGAGCAGTTCTTC. Translated: CASSPPGAGVSNEQFF.

Turning to this clone: Additional DNA sequences in this sample encode the identical CDR3. The chain recombines TRBV27 with TRBJ1-5; TRBD1 is a possible D gene (5 bases). Germline V gene sequence: CDR1 MNHEY, CDR2 SMNVEV (reference sequence). The CDR3 extends over 14 amino acids. Trimming shortened V by 5 bases and J by 0 bases, and 8 bases separated the two germline ends. CDR3 loop: CASSVGGSNQPQHF. The CDR3 DNA reads TGTGCCAGCAGTGTCGGGGGTAGCAATCAGCCCCAGCATTTT.

This chain uses TRBV4-1 with TRBJ2-7; no reliable D call. Germline CDR1 and CDR2: MGHRA and YSYEKL. Trimming shortened V by 4 bases and J by 0 bases, and 13 bases separated the two germline ends. The CDR3 has 15 residues. The CDR3 nucleotides are TGCGCCAGCAGCCCCACGACCAGTTCCTCCTACGAGCAGTACTTC. Its protein product is CASSPTTSSSYEQYF.

This chain's CDR3 is CASSQVALGEYEQYF. The CDR3 DNA reads TGCGCCAGCAGCCAAGTCGCCCTCGGGGAGTACGAGCAGTACTTC. The chain uses TRBV4-1 and TRBJ2-7, with TRBD2 as a possible D gene (5 bases). Deletions cut 1 base from V and 4 bases from J, with 14 bases between. The CDR3 has 15 residues. The germline V gene has CDR1 MGHRA and CDR2 YSYEKL.

This CDR3 is CASRTSQEVLHEQYF. CDR3 nucleotide sequence: TGTGCCAGCAGGACTAGCCAGGAGGTACTCCACGAGCAGTACTTC. J is TRBJ2-7 and V is TRBV6-5; 7 positions match TRBD2. Losses at the gene ends were 6 bases for V and 5 bases for J; bases not matched to a gene: 13. Germline V gene data show CDR1 as MNHEY and CDR2 as SVGAGI. The CDR3 totals 15 residues.

The chain is built from TRBV4-3 and TRBJ2-2; 9 bases fit TRBD1. The germline V gene encodes CDR1 LGHNA and CDR2 YSLEER. This CDR3 contains 18 residues. The V segment lost 4 bases and the J segment 5 bases; nucleotides outside the gene matches: 14. CDR3 region: CASSPHRVQGAITGELFF. In DNA form, the CDR3 reads TGCGCCAGCAGCCCACATCGGGTACAGGGGGCCATTACCGGGGAGCTGTTTTTT.